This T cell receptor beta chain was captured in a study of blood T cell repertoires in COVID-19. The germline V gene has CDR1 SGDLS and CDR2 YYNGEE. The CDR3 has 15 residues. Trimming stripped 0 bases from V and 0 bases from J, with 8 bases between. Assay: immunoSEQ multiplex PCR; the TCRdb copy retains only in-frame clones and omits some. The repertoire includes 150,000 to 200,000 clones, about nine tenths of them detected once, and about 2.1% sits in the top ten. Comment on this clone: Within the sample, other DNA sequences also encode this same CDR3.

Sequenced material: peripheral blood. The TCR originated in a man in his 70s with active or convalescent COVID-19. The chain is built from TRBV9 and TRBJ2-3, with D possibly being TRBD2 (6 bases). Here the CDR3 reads CASSVGGASTDTQYF. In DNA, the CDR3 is TGTGCCAGCAGCGTAGGCGGGGCCAGCACAGATACGCAGTATTTT.